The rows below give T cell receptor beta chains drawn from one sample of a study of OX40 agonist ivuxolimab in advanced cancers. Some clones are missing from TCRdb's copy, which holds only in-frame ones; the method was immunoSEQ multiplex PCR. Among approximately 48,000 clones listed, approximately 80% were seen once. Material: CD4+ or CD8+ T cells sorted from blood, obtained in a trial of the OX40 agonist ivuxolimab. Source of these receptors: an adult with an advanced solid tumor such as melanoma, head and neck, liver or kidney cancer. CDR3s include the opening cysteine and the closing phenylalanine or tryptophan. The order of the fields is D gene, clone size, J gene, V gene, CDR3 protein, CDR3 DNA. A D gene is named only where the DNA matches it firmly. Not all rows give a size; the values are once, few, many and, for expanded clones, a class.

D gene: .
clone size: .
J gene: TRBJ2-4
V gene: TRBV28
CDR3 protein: CASSLPFGAGRNIQYF
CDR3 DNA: TGTGCCAGCAGTCTACCATTCGGTGCAGGGAGGAACATTCAGTACTTC

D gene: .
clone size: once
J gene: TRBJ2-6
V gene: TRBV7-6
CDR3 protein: CASSSQLSGANVLTF
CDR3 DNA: TGTGCCAGCAGCTCCCAGCTTTCTGGGGCCAACGTCCTGACTTTC

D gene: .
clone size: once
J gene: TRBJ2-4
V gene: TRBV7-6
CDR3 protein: CASSLGDKNIQYF
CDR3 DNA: TGTGCCAGCAGCTTAGGGGACAAAAACATTCAGTACTTC

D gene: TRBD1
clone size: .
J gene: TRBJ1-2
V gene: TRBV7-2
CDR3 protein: CASSSGGGSGYTF
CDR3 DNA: TGTGCCAGCAGCTCAGGGGGGGGCTCTGGCTACACCTTC

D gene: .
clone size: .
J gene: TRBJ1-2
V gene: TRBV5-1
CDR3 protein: CASSPGQTNYGYTF
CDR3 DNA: TGCGCCAGCAGCCCCGGACAGACTAACTATGGCTACACCTTC

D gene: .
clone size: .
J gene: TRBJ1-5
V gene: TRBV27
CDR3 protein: CASSPRRDLPPQHF
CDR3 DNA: TGTGCCAGCAGTCCCCGACGGGACCTTCCGCCCCAGCATTTT

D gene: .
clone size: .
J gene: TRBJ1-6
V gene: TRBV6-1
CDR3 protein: CASSEMGGDSPLHF
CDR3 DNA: TGTGCCAGCAGTGAAATGGGGGGGGATTCACCCCTCCACTTT

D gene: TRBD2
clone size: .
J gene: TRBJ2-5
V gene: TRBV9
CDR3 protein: CASSVGAGNGETQYF
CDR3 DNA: TGTGCCAGCAGCGTAGGAGCGGGAAACGGAGAGACCCAGTACTTC

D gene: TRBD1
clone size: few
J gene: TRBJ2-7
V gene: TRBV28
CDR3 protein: CASSSPRQGKKYEQYF
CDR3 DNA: TGTGCCAGCAGTTCGCCTCGACAGGGGAAGAAGTACGAGCAGTACTTC

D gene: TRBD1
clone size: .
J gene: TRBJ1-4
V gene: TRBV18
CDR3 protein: CASSPFTGGDEKLFF
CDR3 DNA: TGTGCCAGCTCACCCTTTACAGGGGGCGATGAAAAACTGTTTTTT

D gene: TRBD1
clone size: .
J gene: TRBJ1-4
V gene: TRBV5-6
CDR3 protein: CASSLGWTGHEKLFF
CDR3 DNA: TGTGCCAGCAGCTTGGGTTGGACAGGGCATGAAAAACTGTTTTTT

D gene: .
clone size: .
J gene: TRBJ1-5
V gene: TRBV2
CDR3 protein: CATATMASGFQPQHF
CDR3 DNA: TGTGCCACAGCTACCATGGCGAGTGGGTTTCAGCCCCAGCATTTT

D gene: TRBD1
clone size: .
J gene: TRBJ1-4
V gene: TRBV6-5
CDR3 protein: CASSYRYRDREIF
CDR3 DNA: TGTGCCAGCAGTTACCGTTACCGGGACAGGGAGATTTTT

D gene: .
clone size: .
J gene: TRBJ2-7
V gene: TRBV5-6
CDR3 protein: CASRKRGTPNYEQYF
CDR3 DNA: TGTGCCAGCAGGAAGAGGGGGACACCTAACTACGAGCAGTACTTC

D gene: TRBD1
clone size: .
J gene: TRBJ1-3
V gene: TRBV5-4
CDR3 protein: CASSLTGGAYGNTIYF
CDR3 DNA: TGTGCCAGCAGCCTAACAGGGGGCGCTTATGGAAACACCATATATTTT

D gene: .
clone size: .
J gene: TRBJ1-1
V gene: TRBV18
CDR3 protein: CASSPRRGALQRQNTEAFF
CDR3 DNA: TGTGCCAGCTCACCACGGCGGGGGGCCCTACAGCGACAGAACACTGAAGCTTTCTTT

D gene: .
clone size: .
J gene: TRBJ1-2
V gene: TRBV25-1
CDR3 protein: CASSERGKVTNGYTF
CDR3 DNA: TGTGCCAGCAGTGAAAGGGGCAAGGTGACTAATGGCTACACCTTC

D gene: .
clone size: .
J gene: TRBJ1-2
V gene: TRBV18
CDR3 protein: CASSPVGGANYGYTF
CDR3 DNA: TGTGCCAGCTCACCGGTGGGGGGGGCCAACTATGGCTACACCTTC

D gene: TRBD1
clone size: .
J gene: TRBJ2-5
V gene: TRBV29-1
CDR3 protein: CSVGGTASGTQYF
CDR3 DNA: TGCAGCGTTGGGGGGACAGCCTCGGGGACCCAGTACTTC

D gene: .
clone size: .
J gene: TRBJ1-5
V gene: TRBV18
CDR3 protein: CASSRGGSNQPQHF
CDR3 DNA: TGTGCCAGCTCCCGGGGAGGAAGCAATCAGCCCCAGCATTTT

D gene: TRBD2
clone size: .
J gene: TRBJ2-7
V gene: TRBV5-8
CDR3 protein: CASSGAAGAPGSYEQYF
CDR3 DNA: TGTGCCAGCAGTGGAGCAGCGGGAGCTCCGGGCTCCTACGAGCAGTACTTC

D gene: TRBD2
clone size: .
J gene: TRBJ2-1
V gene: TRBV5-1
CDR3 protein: CASSLSSGGVYVEQFF
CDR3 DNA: TGCGCCAGCAGCCTATCTAGCGGGGGGGTGTATGTTGAGCAGTTCTTC

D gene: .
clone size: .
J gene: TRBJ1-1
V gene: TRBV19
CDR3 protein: CASSMPPSRSQLNTEAFF
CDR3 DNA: TGTGCCAGTAGTATGCCCCCCTCTCGCTCACAGCTGAACACTGAAGCTTTCTTT

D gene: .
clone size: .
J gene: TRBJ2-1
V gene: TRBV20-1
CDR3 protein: CSAREYWQFF
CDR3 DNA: TGCAGTGCTAGGGAGTATTGGCAGTTCTTC

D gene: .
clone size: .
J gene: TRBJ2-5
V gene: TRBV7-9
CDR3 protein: CASSLAGQVAVETQYF
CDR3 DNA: TGTGCCAGCAGCCTGGCAGGTCAAGTGGCGGTGGAGACCCAGTACTTC

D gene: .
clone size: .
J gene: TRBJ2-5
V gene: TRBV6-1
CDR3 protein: CASSEDYPRETQYF
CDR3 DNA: TGTGCCAGCAGTGAAGACTACCCCCGGGAGACCCAGTACTTC

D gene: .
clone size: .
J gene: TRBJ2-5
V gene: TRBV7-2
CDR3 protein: CASSLLLAATQYF
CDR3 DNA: TGTGCCAGCAGCTTACTGCTAGCTGCGACCCAGTACTTC

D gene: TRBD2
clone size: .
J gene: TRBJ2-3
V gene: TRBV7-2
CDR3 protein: CASSWPTGAGVADTQYF
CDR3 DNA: TGTGCCAGCAGCTGGCCGACTGGAGCGGGGGTCGCAGATACGCAGTATTTT

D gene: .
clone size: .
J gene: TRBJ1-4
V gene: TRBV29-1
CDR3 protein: CSGSLNEKLFF
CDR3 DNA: TGCAGCGGGAGCTTAAATGAAAAACTGTTTTTT

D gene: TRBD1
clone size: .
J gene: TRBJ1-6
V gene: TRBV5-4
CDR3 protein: CASSSSGQANNSPLHF
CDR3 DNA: TGTGCCAGCAGCTCTAGCGGACAGGCTAATAATTCACCCCTCCACTTT

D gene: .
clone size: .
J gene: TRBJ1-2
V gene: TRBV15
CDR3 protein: CATSRDRGAYGYTF
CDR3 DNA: TGTGCCACCAGCAGAGACCGCGGGGCCTATGGCTACACCTTC

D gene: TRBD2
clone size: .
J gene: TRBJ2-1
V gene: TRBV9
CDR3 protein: CASSVAPLAGGGNEQFF
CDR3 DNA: TGTGCCAGCAGCGTAGCCCCACTAGCGGGAGGAGGTAATGAGCAGTTCTTC

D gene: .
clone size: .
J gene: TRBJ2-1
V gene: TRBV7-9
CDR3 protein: CASSSKGGTYNEQFF
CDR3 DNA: TGTGCCAGCAGCTCGAAAGGGGGAACGTACAATGAGCAGTTCTTC

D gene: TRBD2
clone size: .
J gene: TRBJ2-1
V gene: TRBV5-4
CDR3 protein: CASSLAGGMNEQFF
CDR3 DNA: TGTGCCAGCAGCCTAGCGGGGGGGATGAATGAGCAGTTCTTC

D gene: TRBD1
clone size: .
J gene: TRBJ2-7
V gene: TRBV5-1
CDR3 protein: CASSQTGPYPYEQYF
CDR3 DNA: TGCGCCAGCAGCCAGACAGGGCCTTATCCCTACGAGCAGTACTTC

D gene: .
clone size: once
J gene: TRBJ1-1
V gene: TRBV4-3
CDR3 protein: CASSQAAGNTEAFF
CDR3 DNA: TGCGCCAGCAGCCAAGCCGCTGGGAACACTGAAGCTTTCTTT

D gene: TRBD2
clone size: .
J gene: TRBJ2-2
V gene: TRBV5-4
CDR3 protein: CASRTGTSVTGELFF
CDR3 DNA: TGTGCCAGCAGAACCGGGACTAGCGTTACCGGGGAGCTGTTTTTT

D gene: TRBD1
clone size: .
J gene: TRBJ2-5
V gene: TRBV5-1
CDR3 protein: CASSLVQGEETQYF
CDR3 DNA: TGCGCCAGCAGCTTGGTCCAGGGGGAGGAGACCCAGTACTTC

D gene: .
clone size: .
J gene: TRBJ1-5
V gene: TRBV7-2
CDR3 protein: CASSLGVVPYNQPQHF
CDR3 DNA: TGTGCCAGCAGCCTAGGAGTTGTCCCGTACAATCAGCCCCAGCATTTT

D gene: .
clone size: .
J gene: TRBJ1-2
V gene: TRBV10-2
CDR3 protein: CASNPGEGYGYTF
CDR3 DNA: TGCGCCAGCAACCCCGGGGAGGGCTATGGCTACACCTTC

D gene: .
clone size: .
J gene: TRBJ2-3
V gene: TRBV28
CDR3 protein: CASSQNEQGVWADTQYF
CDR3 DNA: TGTGCCAGCAGTCAAAACGAACAGGGAGTCTGGGCAGATACGCAGTATTTT

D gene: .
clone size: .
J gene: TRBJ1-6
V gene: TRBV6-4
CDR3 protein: CASRQTQGSPLHF
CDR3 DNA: TGTGCCAGCAGACAGACCCAGGGGTCACCCCTCCACTTT

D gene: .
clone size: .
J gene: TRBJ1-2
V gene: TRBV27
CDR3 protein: CASSLSGGRNYGYTF
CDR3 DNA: TGTGCCAGCAGTTTATCGGGGGGGAGGAACTATGGCTACACCTTC

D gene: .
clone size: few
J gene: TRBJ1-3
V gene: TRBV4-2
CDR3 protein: CASSHLGSTSSGNTIYF
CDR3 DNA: TGTGCCAGCAGCCATCTAGGGTCCACGAGCTCTGGAAACACCATATATTTT

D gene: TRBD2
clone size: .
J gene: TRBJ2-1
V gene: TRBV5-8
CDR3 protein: CASSRGLAGGGSSYNEQFF
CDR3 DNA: TGTGCCAGCAGCCGCGGACTAGCGGGGGGGGGAAGCTCCTACAATGAGCAGTTCTTC

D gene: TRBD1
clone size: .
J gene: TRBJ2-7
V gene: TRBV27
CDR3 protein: CASSGQGSSYEQYF
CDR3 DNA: TGTGCCAGCAGCGGACAGGGGAGCTCCTACGAGCAGTACTTC

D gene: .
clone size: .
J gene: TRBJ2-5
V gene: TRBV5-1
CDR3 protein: CASSSRGGTGETQYF
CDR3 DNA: TGCGCCAGCAGCTCCAGGGGTGGGACGGGGGAGACCCAGTACTTC

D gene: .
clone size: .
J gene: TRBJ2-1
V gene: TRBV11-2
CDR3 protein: CASSLQRQSYNEQFF
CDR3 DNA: TGTGCCAGCAGCCTCCAGAGACAGTCCTACAATGAGCAGTTCTTC

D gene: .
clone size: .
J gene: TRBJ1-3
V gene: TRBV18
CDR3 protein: CASSPRTGISGNTIYF
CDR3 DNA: TGTGCCAGCTCACCACGAACAGGGATCTCTGGAAACACCATATATTTT

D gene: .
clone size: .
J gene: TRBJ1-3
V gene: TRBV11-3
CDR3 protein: CASSSLPGNTIYF
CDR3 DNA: TGTGCCAGCAGCTCTCTGCCTGGAAACACCATATATTTT

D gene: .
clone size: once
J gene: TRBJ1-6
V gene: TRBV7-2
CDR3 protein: CASSLSVGNNSPLHF
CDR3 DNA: TGTGCCAGCAGCCTCAGCGTGGGGAATAATTCACCCCTCCACTTT